This TCR beta chain was captured in a study of molecular identifiers for immune sequencing clone quantification. Germline V gene data show CDR1 as MNHNS and CDR2 as SASEGT. This CDR3 spans 11 amino acids. The V and J ends lost 7 bases and 7 bases respectively, with 11 bases between them. Study-level points and caveats: Barcode collisions between identical TCR molecules could shrink estimates of highly expanded clone sizes. The study reportedly detected spiked Jurkat TCR RNA from one cell among approximately 1 million naive cells.

This clonotype was seen more than once but under ten times. Its target is unknown. MiXCR was run by TCRdb on the PCR reads, yielding one entry per CDR3 protein. This table holds around 480,000 distinct CDR3 sequences, about a quarter found once. The clonotype comes from a human donor in good health. Some libraries in this study had Jurkat cell RNA spiked in. Sequenced input: naive CD8+ T cells from blood, with Jurkat cell RNA spiked in. Sample subset: FACS-sorted CD8+CD4-CCR7+CD45RA+ naive T cells. The gene calls are TRBV6-1 and TRBJ2-7; D ambiguous. CDR3: CASILGWEQYF. Here the CDR3 DNA reads TGTGCCAGCATCTTGGGGTGGGAGCAGTACTTC.